This T cell receptor (beta chain) came from a study of cytomegalovirus exposure and HLA in healthy donors (dated by TCRdb to 2015 to 2018). For the wider study: An earlier analysis of approximately 640 of the donors reported roughly 300 Gb of sequence data and 120 million or so unique TCR beta sequences from 190 million or so T cells. An early release covering roughly 580 HLA-typed donors comprised about 300 gigabases of sequencing data and around 80 million unique TCR sequences. The genetic ancestry cluster associated with self-reported Caucasian donors included 81% of the 398 genotyped donors. The study aimed to test whether signatures of past pathogen exposure could be identified by cataloging public T cell receptors. The T cell repertoires of around 670 subjects were profiled by immunosequencing and related to cytomegalovirus serostatus. A separate validation cohort of 100 to 150 different subjects was used in addition to the approximately 670-subject first cohort. To predict cytomegalovirus infection status, the study combined high-throughput TCR immunosequencing, statistical association of individual TCRs with disease status, and machine learning. In a later analysis, previously published TCR beta repertoires from 670 or so donors were re-analyzed and high-resolution HLA genotyping was added so that TCR occurrence patterns could be studied. Rather than using new phenotypic data, the later analysis identified candidate immune exposures from TCR beta sequences and from how often those sequences occurred across donors. To decide whether each TCR beta V gene segment behaved as functional or pseudogenic, an earlier analysis of some 600 of the donors relied on high-throughput TCR beta sequencing. Donor age, sex, ethnicity and CMV serostatus were compiled alongside the repertoire data. Genome-wide SNP genotypes for about three fifths of the roughly 700 donors were used in a later genetic analysis, which treated that subset as a discovery cohort. All discovery cohort repertoires had been generated on a single sequencing platform. HLA typing covered class I and class II loci at four-digit resolution. The number of donors typed differed by locus, with 629-630 for A, B, C, DRB1 and DQB1, around 500 for DQA1, approximately 570 for DPA1, and some 470 for DPB1. Four to six DR-DQ haplotypes were handled as single units for association and clustering, since linkage in the cohort was strong. Across under 500 genotyped donors of the cohort, an average of about 200,000 unique TCR beta nucleotide sequences per donor were sequenced, and roughly 17% of those sequences were non-productive. General study outcomes and caveats: Strong co-occurrence of HLA alleles, especially DR and DQ, made assigning TCR associations to individual alleles difficult. In a later analysis, most CMV-associated TCR beta chains were found to appear HLA-restricted, with HLA associations seemingly driven largely by CMV exposure. The only immune exposure information available for the cohort was CMV serostatus. In the study, 150 to 200 TCR beta chains were listed as associated with cytomegalovirus. A later genetic analysis associated a missense DCLRE1C variant with V-gene and J-gene trimming of TCR beta chains, and an independent cohort replicated the association. Broadly in line with IMGT annotations, most TCR beta V segments showed up in productive rearrangements about 87% or about 30% of the time in an earlier analysis of several hundred of the donors. Because counts were too low, about 15 rarely observed V segments, including chromosome 9 orphons, were left out of the earlier analysis of 587 of the donors. While some public TCRs were present in many individuals, most TCR sequences turned up only very rarely across donors. At a false discovery rate of 0.05, a later analysis linked fewer than 20,000 TCR beta sequences to specific HLA alleles. Roughly uniform sequencing depth across donors was assumed in presence/absence analyses, although this assumption may not hold. In a later analysis, several top co-occurrence clusters were reported to appear linked to parvovirus B19, influenza, CMV and Epstein-Barr virus. Some IMGT-functional V segments, including TRBV6-2 and TRBV6-3, could not be told apart with the 87-base-pair reads, so those segments were excluded. This cohort had only TCR beta chains sequenced, and the lack of alpha or paired-chain data limited which features could be detected. The authors suggested that the approach could potentially be extended to other disease states and immunological phenotypes. In both the original and validation cohorts, the classifier was reported to diagnose cytomegalovirus status with high specificity and sensitivity. Because HLA typing was unavailable for some donors at each locus, only the typed subset was used in association tests. In a later analysis, HLA-associated TCR beta chains showed more clonal expansion and lower generation probabilities than non-associated chains that were equally common. In vitro tests confirmed that a few of the cytomegalovirus-associated TCR beta chains recognize cytomegalovirus antigens. Linkage disequilibrium might explain the correlated functional status among segregating V segments, but an unknown experimental factor could not be excluded. A later genetic analysis reported fewer N-insertions in productive TCRs among donors in an Asian-associated ancestry cluster than the roughly 700-donor mean. A cluster of highly shared sequence variants was judged likely to be a technical artifact of the sequencing pipeline. In a later analysis, TCR association rates were found to vary across HLA loci, with the most associated TCRs seen for DRB1 alleles and the fewest for HLA-C alleles. A further reported finding was that TCR beta sequences accurately predicted the HLA-A and HLA-B alleles for most subjects in the first cohort.

The library was obtained by the immunoSEQ multiplex PCR assay. A mixture of 60 forward primers for TCR Vbeta segments and 13 reverse primers for TCR Jbeta segments was used in the multiplex PCR. Amplification of the CDR3 region of rearranged TCR beta genes was performed with a multiplex PCR assay on genomic DNA. The amplified TCR beta libraries were sequenced on the Illumina HiSeq System as 87-base-pair reads. The authors' analysis ran thus. A later analysis counted tens of millions of unique TCR beta chains across the 666 repertoires, and around 9.9 million of these chains were shared by at least two donors. Raw reads were error-corrected and collapsed into unique sequences with a nearest-neighbor algorithm that merged closely related sequences to remove PCR and sequencing errors. To assign V, D and J gene segments, CDR3 sequences were aligned to IMGT reference sequences. For a sequence to be retained, a match of at least six nucleotides to both a V gene segment and a J gene segment was required. A rearrangement counted as productive if the CDR3 had no stop codons and remained in frame with V and J, and every other rearrangement counted as non-productive. Following IMGT convention, CDR3 was defined as the stretch from the second conserved V-encoded cysteine up to the conserved J-encoded phenylalanine. The earlier analysis of about 500 of the donors excluded sequences that lacked an unambiguous match to a single V gene segment. An earlier analysis of 587 of the donors classified V segments as functional when productive rearrangements were above 56.7% and as segregating when the standard deviation between donors was above 5%. A statistical classification framework was built to diagnose cytomegalovirus status from the catalog of TCR beta chain sequences. V and J gene assignment, in a later analysis, came from comparing TCR nucleotide sequences with IMGT/GENE-DB human TR gene sequences. A later analysis assigned CDR3 sequences and most-parsimonious VDJ recombination scenarios with the TCRdist pipeline. In a later analysis, each TCR beta chain was defined by its CDR3 amino acid sequence together with its V-gene family, and reads without a unique V-gene family were excluded. In a later analysis, some 600 highly shared, low-generation-probability nucleotide sequences were removed to address suspected cross-contamination and a sequencing artifact. A later analysis calculated a clonal expansion index for each public chain from normalized within-repertoire ranks of inferred template counts. Generation probabilities in a later analysis came from a VDJ recombination model fitted to out-of-frame rearrangements, and those results were checked against IGoR. Hypergeometric tests were used in a later analysis to score TCR-TCR, TCR-HLA and TCR-CMV co-occurrence, with a repertoire-size bias correction applied to the TCR pairs. In a later analysis, false discovery rates were estimated by permuting HLA or CMV assignments 20 times. In a later analysis, co-occurring TCRs were grouped using DBSCAN, and TCRdist sequence similarity was added for clustering within HLA-allele-positive subsets. Repertoires with fewer than 30,000 or more than 120,000 public chains, plus five repertoires with anomalous nucleotide sharing, were excluded from co-occurrence clustering. Not all clones reach the TCRdb copy of this immuneACCESS table, which keeps in-frame sequences only. Checked studies attribute under half of the gap to unresolved V genes and leave the rest unexplained. D and trimming were read from the DNA, whereas the V and J calls and clone size are those reported in that table. The sample has roughly 90,000 clones on record, about nine tenths of them singletons. The leading ten clones occupy roughly 2.2% of the sample.

The CDR3 holds 14 amino acids from the cysteine to the phenylalanine. This entry keeps only the CDR3 DNA: 42 bases, framed from base 1. The germline V gene sets CDR1 to SGHTA and CDR2 to FQGNSA. This clone has more than one count but fewer than ten. Which antigen it targets is not known. Base qualities are not at hand, and no much larger clone is one base apart. The cohort comprised approximately 700 healthy bone marrow donors. At the time of sampling, all cohort members were nominally healthy, though unrecorded immune exposures were likely present. The donor was CMV seronegative and was included in the group of hundreds of seronegative cohort members. Each donor provided a peripheral blood sample, and peripheral blood mononuclear cells were used for TCR beta sequencing. Genomic DNA was extracted from the blood cell samples with the Qiagen DNeasy Blood Extraction Kit.

This chain joins TRBV7-2 to TRBJ2-5, with 9 central nucleotides matching TRBD1. The DNA end lines up better with TRBJ2-7; the J call may be wrong. The sequenced sample was PBMCs. This TCR derives from a young man in good health and CMV-seronegative. The CDR3 corresponds to CASSSTGGAYEQYF. The bases read TGTGCCAGCAGCTCTACAGGGGGCGCATACGAGCAGTACTTC.